Shown below are 5 T cell receptor beta chains from a single sample sequenced in a study of tumor-infiltrating lymphocytes in oesophageal squamous cell carcinoma. TCRdb called the PCR reads again in MiXCR, with one record for every CDR3 protein. The sample shows 9,000 to 13,000 distinct CDR3 sequences, roughly 60% of them seen only once. Sequenced material: esophageal tumor tissue. Receptor source: a male donor with esophageal squamous cell carcinoma.

This clonotype came up once. The CDR3 sequence: CASSKGLAYSSYEQYF. CDR3 nucleotide sequence: TGTGCCAGCAGCAAGGGACTAGCGTATTCCTCCTACGAGCAGTACTTC. This rearrangement joins TRBV12-3 or TRBV12-4 to TRBJ2-7; 10 bases are a match to TRBD2. The CDR3 totals 16 residues. V shed 6 bases and J 0 bases; nucleotides not matched to a gene: 8.

V gene TRBV6-1 combines with J gene TRBJ2-5; TRBD2 matches at 7 bases. The J call may be mistaken, given a closer DNA end match to TRBJ2-3. The germline CDR1 and CDR2 sequences are MNHNS and SASEGT. This CDR3 contains 17 residues. The CDR3 sequence: CASSPAPSGISTDTQYF. CDR3 DNA: TGTGCCAGCAGCCCGGCGCCAAGCGGGATTAGCACAGATACGCAGTATTTT.

Judged by abundance, this clonotype is medium-sized (0.01 to 0.1%). At one end the junction does not follow the germline gene, possibly because of a read error. The rearrangement uses TRBV7-9 and TRBJ2-7; no clear D. Per germline, CDR1 SEHNR and CDR2 FQNEAQ (reference sequence). This CDR3 contains 15 residues. The CDR3 DNA reads as TGTGCCAGCAGCTTACACGAGACAAGAAATTCACCCCTCCACTTC. Amino acid sequence: CASSLHETRNSPLHF.

In the case of this clonotype: In this CDR3 the conserved last residue, phenylalanine or tryptophan, is missing, so a read error is likely. The limits of the CDR3 on the DNA are not certain, so only TCRdb's listed CDR3 is given. CDR3 loop: CASSRDRYEQYFGP. J is TRBJ2-3 and V is TRBV28; the DNA was not used to check the table's D call, TRBD2. Germline V gene lookup returns CDR1 MDHEN and CDR2 SYDVKM. The CDR3 is 14 amino acids long, termini counted.

Judged by abundance, this clonotype is medium-sized. A read error may explain this, as a much larger clone is one base away. The chain employs TRBV7-2 and TRBJ2-7, with TRBD1 as a possible D gene (6 bases). V was trimmed by 5 bases and J by 7 bases, leaving 27 bases between them. The CDR3 is 17 amino acids. CDR1 is SGHTA, CDR2 FQGNSA, per germline. CDR3: CASSPKLGSGAYNEQYF. CDR3 nucleotides: TGTGCCAGCAGCCCCAAGTTGGGGTCAGGGGCCTACAATGAGCAGTACTTC.